One and the same sample provided the 17 T cell receptor beta chains below, sequenced in a study of identical twins. TCRdb re-called the 5' RACE reads through MiXCR, storing one row per CDR3 protein. The profile shows approximately 1.8 million distinct CDR3 sequences, less than 40% of them singletons. Source material: cord blood. The source of these receptors is a newborn girl in good health.

This clonotype was seen a few times. This rearrangement joins TRBV5-1 to TRBJ2-5, with TRBD2 as a possible D gene (5 bases). Trimming left V 5 bases short and J 1 base short, with 12 bases between. Per germline, CDR1 SGHRS and CDR2 YFSETQ. This CDR3 has 14 residues. CDR3 loop: CASRPPGSQETQYF. The CDR3 DNA reads TGCGCCAGCAGACCGCCGGGATCCCAAGAGACCCAGTACTTC.

As for this clonotype: A junction end diverges from the germline sequence, so it may reflect a read error. The chain uses TRBV29-1 and TRBJ2-1; TRBD1 matches 9 bases. The CDR3 runs 13 residues. Germline V lookup: CDR1 SQVTM, CDR2 ANQGSEA. CDR3 in amino acids: CSVSRTGANEQSF. The CDR3 nucleotides are TGCAGCGTTTCTCGGACAGGGGCCAATGAGCAGTCCTTC.

The chain links TRBV6-5 to TRBJ1-2; maybe TRBD1 (5 bases). There are 16 residues in the CDR3. Germline assignment: CDR1 MNHEY and CDR2 SVGAGI. With 5 bases removed from V and 9 bases from J, the gap between germline ends came to 25 bases. CDR3 DNA sequence: TGTGCCAGCAGTACCAGGACAACAGCCTTTCGGAAAAGCTACACCTTC. Translating gives CASSTRTTAFRKSYTF.

This clonotype has just one count. The rearrangement links TRBV12-3 or TRBV12-4 to TRBJ1-3; 10 nucleotides agree with TRBD1. Germline trimming cut 3 bases from V and 2 bases from J; bases unmatched to any gene: 16. This CDR3 has 20 amino acids. The CDR3 DNA is TGTGCCAGCAGTTTGTTTCGGGACAGGGGACCAGTGAGCCCTGGAAACACCATATATTTT. Encoded protein: CASSLFRDRGPVSPGNTIYF.

V is TRBV7-8 and J is TRBJ1-6; TRBD1 matches at 8 bases. The CDR3 has 14 amino acids. CDR1 and CDR2 from the germline V gene are SGHVS and FQNEAQ. Unmatched junction bases numbered 5, after V lost 8 bases and J lost 5 bases. The CDR3 region has the DNA TGTGCCAGCGGCTCAGGGGGCGATAATTCACCCCTCCACTTT. Translating it yields CASGSGGDNSPLHF.

The chain uses TRBV5-1 and TRBJ1-1; D is possibly TRBD1 (6 bases). Trimming pared 4 bases from V and 0 bases from J, leaving 16 bases between. The CDR3 consists of 16 residues. Germline-derived CDR1 and CDR2 are SGHRS and YFSETQ. The CDR3 sequence is CASSPVRGGLNTEAFF. CDR3 DNA sequence: TGCGCCAGCAGCCCCGTCCGTGGGGGGCTGAACACTGAAGCTTTCTTT.

This sequence joins TRBV28 and TRBJ2-7; 10 positions agree with TRBD1. Losses at the gene ends were 3 bases for V and 6 bases for J; bases not matched to a gene: 5. This CDR3 is built from 14 residues. Looked up from germline, CDR1 is MDHEN and CDR2 is SYDVKM. The CDR3 loop reads CASSFPGQGPEQYF. The CDR3 nucleotides are TGTGCCAGCAGTTTTCCGGGACAGGGGCCCGAGCAGTACTTC.

In this sample, this clonotype turned up a few times. The CDR3 sequence: CASSETQVPSREQYF. The CDR3 DNA reads TGTGCCAGCAGTGAAACCCAGGTCCCGTCTAGGGAGCAGTACTTC. The chain employs TRBV2 and TRBJ2-7; the D is unclear. The germline CDR1 and CDR2 sequences are SNHLY and FYNNEI. V was clipped by 2 bases and J by 7 bases, with 18 bases between them. The CDR3 loop spans 15 amino acids.

The chain employs TRBV5-1 and TRBJ2-7; D is undetermined. Germline CDR1 reads SGHRS; CDR2 reads YFSETQ. Trimming stripped 2 bases from V and 0 bases from J, with 9 bases between. This CDR3 has 14 residues. The CDR3, as DNA: TGCGCCAGCAGCTTTCCTACTCCCTCCTACGAGCAGTACTTC. Its protein is CASSFPTPSYEQYF.

The chain is built from TRBV6-2 or TRBV6-3 and TRBJ2-1, with TRBD1 matching over 10 bases. Germline values: CDR1 MNHEY, CDR2 SVGEGT. The CDR3 loop spans 15 amino acids. The J segment lost 6 bases and the V segment lost 8 bases, leaving 10 bases of the junction unmatched. DNA for the CDR3: TGTGCCAGCCGGTACCGGGACAGGGGTCGCAATGAGCAGTTCTTC. Translated: CASRYRDRGRNEQFF.

This clonotype was found a few times. The V call is TRBV3-1, the J call TRBJ1-1, with D possibly matching TRBD1 (5 bases). V lost 0 bases and J lost 1, with 6 bases in between. The germline V gene has CDR1 LGHDT and CDR2 YNNKEL (reference sequence). CDR3 size: 14 residues. Written as DNA, the CDR3 is TGTGCCAGCAGCCAAGACGGGGCGAACACTGAAGCTTTCTTT. Encoded protein: CASSQDGANTEAFF.

Only a few counts were recorded for this clonotype. The chain joins TRBV3-1 to TRBJ2-1; perhaps TRBD2 as D (6 bases). Germline V lookup: CDR1 LGHDT, CDR2 YNNKEL (reference sequence). This CDR3 has 15 residues. V was shortened by 3 bases and J by 6 bases, with 15 bases between the two germline ends. CDR3 residues: CASSHTSHYPNEQFF. CDR3 nucleotide sequence: TGTGCCAGCAGCCATACTAGCCATTACCCCAATGAGCAGTTCTTC.

This chain links TRBV5-1 with TRBJ2-1, with 12 nucleotides matching TRBD2. The germline CDR1 and CDR2 sequences are SGHRS and YFSETQ. Trimming took 2 bases from V and 7 from J; bases not matched to a gene: 7. The CDR3 length is 16 residues. The CDR3 here is CASSFLAGGHRNEQFF. In nucleotides, the CDR3 is TGCGCCAGCAGCTTCCTAGCGGGGGGGCATAGGAATGAGCAGTTCTTC.

This clonotype has a handful of counts. The chain combines TRBV9 with TRBJ2-1; D gene uncertain. The CDR3 is 12 amino acids. The germline V gene has CDR1 SGDLS and CDR2 YYNGEE. The germline V and J ends were trimmed by 2 bases and 7 bases, with 7 bases remaining between them. The DNA for the CDR3 is TGTGCCAGCAGCGTCGGGTGGAATGAGCAGTTCTTC. This codes for CASSVGWNEQFF.

A word on this clonotype: The junction differs from germline at one of its ends, possibly a read error. The chain couples TRBV2 to TRBJ2-1; D is possibly TRBD1 or TRBD2 (5 bases each). Germline assignment: CDR1 SNHLY and CDR2 FYNNEI. CDR3 length: 14 residues. The CDR3 protein is CASEGRLLYDEQFF. The CDR3 nucleotides read TGTGCCAGTGAGGGGAGACTCCTCTACGATGAGCAGTTCTTC. The whole variable domain, filled in from reference TRBV2 and TRBJ2-1, reads EPEVTQTPSHQVTQMGQEVILRCVPISNHLYFYWYRQILGQKVEFLVSFYNNEISEKSEIFDDQFSVERPDGSNFTLKIRSTKLEDSAMYFCASEGRLLYDEQFFGPGTRLTVL.

Concerning this clonotype: Just one base apart from a much larger clone, this may be a read error. The V call is TRBV6-5, the J call TRBJ2-7; unclear D gene. CDR3 size: 13 residues. V gave up 5 bases and J gave up 3 bases, with 11 bases separating them. In germline, CDR1 is MNHEY, CDR2 SVGAGI. The CDR3 is CASSDPPLYEQYF. CDR3 nucleotide sequence: TGTGCCAGCAGTGATCCCCCCCTCTACGAGCAGTACTTC.

Concerning this clonotype itself: It may be a read error: a sequence one base away is much more abundant. CDR3 sequence reads: CASSWYMNTEAFF. In DNA form, the CDR3 reads TGTGCCAGCAGTTGGTACATGAACACTGAAGCTTTCTTT. The chain combines TRBV6-2 or TRBV6-3 with TRBJ1-1; D is unclear. With 4 bases removed from V and 0 bases from J, the gap between germline ends came to 6 bases. Germline V gene sequence: CDR1 MNHEY, CDR2 SVGEGT. The CDR3 extends over 13 amino acids.